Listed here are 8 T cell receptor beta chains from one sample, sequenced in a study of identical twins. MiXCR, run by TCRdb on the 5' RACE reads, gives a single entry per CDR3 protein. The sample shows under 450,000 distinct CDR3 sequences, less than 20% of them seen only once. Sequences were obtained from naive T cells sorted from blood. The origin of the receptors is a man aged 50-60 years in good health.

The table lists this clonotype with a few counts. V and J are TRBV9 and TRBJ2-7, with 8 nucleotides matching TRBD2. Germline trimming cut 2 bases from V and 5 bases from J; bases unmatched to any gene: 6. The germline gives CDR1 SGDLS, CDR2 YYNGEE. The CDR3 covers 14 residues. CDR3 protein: CASSVSGATHEQYF. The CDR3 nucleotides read TGTGCCAGCAGCGTTAGCGGGGCGACACACGAGCAGTACTTC.

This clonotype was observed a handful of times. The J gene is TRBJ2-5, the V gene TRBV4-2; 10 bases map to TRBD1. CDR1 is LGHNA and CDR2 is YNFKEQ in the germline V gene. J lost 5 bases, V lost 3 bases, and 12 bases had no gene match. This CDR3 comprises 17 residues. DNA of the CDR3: TGTGCCAGCAGCCAGGAGGCCGGGACAGGGGTTTTTGAGACCCAGTACTTC. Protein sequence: CASSQEAGTGVFETQYF.

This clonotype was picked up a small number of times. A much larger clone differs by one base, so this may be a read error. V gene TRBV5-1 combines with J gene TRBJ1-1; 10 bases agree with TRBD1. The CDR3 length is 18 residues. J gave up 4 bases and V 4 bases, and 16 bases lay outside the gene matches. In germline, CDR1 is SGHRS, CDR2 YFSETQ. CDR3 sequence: CASSNDRGQLIRSTEAFF. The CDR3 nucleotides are TGCGCCAGCAGCAACGACAGGGGGCAGTTAATACGAAGCACTGAAGCTTTCTTT.

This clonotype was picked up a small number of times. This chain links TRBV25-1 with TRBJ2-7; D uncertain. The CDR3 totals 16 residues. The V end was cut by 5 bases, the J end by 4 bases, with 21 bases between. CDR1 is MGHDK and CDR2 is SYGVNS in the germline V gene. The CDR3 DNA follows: TGTGCCAGCAGTTACCTTTCACTAACCTACAAATACGAGCAGTACTTC. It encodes CASSYLSLTYKYEQYF.

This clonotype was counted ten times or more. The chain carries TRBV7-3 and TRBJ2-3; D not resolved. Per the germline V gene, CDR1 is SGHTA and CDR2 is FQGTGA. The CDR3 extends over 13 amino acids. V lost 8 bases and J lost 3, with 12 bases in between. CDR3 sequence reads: CASGPPGTDTQYF. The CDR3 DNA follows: TGTGCCAGCGGCCCCCCCGGAACAGATACGCAGTATTTT.

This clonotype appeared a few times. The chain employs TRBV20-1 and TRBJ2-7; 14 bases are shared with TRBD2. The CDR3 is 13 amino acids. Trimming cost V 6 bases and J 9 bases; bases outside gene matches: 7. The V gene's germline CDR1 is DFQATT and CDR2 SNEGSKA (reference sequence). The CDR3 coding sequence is TGCAGTGCCCTGGGACTAGCGGGAGTACGGCAGTACTTC. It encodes CSALGLAGVRQYF.

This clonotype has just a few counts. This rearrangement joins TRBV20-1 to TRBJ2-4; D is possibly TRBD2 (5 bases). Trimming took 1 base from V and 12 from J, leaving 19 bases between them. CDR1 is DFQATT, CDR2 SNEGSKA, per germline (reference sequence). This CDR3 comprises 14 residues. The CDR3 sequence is CSARGSSLEGTQYF. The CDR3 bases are TGCAGTGCTAGAGGCTCCTCACTAGAAGGTACTCAGTACTTC.

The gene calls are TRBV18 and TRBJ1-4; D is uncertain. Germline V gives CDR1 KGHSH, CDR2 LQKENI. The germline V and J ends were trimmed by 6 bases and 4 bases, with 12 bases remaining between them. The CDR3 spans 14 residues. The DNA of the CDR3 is TGTGCCAGCTCGGCCGGACGGAGTAATGAAAAACTGTTTTTT. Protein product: CASSAGRSNEKLFF.